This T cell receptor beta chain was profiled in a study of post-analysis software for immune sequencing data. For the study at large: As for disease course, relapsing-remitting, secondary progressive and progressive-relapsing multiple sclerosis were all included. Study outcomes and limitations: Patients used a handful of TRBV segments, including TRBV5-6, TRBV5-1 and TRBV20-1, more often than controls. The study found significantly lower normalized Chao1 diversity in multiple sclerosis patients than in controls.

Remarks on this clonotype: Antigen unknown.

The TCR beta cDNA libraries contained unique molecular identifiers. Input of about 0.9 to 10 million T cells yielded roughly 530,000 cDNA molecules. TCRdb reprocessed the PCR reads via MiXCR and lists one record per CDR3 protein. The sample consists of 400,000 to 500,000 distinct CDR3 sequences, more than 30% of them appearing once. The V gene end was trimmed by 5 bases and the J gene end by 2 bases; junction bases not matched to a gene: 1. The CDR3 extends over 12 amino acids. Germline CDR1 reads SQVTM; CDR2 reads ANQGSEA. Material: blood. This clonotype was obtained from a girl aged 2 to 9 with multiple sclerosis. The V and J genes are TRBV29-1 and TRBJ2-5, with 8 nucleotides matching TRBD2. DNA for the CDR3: TGCAGCGTTCGGGGGGGACAAGAGACCCAGTACTTC. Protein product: CSVRGGQETQYF.